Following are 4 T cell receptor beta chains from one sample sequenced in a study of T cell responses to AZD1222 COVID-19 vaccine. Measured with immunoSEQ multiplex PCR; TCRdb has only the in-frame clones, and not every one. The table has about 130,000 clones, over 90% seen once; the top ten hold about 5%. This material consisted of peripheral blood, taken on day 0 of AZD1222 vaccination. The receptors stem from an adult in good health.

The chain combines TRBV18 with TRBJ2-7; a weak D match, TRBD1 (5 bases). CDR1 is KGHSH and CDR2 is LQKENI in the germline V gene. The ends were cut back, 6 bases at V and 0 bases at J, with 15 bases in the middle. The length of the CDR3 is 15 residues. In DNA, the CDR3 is TGTGCCAGCTCCCTAGGACACGACAGCTCCTACGAGCAGTACTTC. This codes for CASSLGHDSSYEQYF.

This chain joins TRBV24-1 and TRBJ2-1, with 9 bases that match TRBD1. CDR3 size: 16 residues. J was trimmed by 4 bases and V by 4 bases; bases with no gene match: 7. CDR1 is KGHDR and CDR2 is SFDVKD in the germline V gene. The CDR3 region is CATSDPTGGPYNEQFF. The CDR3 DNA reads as TGTGCCACCAGTGACCCAACAGGGGGCCCATACAATGAGCAGTTCTTC.

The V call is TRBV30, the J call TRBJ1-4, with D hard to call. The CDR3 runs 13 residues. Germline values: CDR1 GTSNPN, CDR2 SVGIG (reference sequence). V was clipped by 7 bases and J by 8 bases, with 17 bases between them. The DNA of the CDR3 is TGTGCCTCCCACGCTAATAACGGAGAAAAACTGTTTTTT. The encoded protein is CASHANNGEKLFF.

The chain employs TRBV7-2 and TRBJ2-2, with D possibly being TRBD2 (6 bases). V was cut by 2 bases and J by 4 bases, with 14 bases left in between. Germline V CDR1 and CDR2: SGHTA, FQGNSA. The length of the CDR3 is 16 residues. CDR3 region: CASSLRGGVGTGELFF. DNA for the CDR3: TGTGCCAGCAGCTTAAGAGGAGGGGTGGGCACCGGGGAGCTGTTTTTT.